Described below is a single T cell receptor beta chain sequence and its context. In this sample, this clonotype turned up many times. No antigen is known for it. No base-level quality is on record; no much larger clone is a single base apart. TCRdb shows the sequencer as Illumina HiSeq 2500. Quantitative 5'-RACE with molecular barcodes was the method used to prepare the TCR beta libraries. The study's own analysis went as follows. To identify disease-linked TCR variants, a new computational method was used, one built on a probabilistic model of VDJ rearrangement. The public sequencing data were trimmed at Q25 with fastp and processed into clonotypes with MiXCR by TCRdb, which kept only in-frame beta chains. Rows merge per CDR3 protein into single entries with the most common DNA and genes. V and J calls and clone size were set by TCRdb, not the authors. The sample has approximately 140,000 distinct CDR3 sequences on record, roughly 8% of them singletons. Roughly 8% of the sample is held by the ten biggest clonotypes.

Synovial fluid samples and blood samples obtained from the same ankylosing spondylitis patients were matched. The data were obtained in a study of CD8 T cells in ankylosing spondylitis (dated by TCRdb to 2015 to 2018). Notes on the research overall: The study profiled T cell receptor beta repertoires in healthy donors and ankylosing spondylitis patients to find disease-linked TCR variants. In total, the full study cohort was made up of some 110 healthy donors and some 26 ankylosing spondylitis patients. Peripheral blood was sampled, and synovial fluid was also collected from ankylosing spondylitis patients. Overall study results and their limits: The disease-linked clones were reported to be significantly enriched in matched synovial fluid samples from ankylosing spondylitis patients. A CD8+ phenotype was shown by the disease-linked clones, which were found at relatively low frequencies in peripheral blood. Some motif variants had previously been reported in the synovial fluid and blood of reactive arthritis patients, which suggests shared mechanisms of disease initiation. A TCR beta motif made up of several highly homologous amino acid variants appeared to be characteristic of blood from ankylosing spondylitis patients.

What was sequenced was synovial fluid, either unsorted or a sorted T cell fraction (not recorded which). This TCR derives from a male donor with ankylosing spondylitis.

The nucleotide sequence is given as TGCAGCGTAACCGGGACAGGGGGTACAGATACGCAGTATTTT. It is translated as CSVTGTGGTDTQYF. This chain joins TRBV29-1 to TRBJ2-3, with TRBD1 matching 11 junction bases. The germline V and J ends show losses of 6 bases and 3 bases respectively, and no gene match explains 5 bases of the junction. The CDR3 holds 14 amino acids from the cysteine to the phenylalanine. Only the CDR3 portion is preserved as DNA: 42 bases, with reading frame beginning at the first base. The germline V gene gives CDR1 as SQVTM and CDR2 as ANQGSEA.